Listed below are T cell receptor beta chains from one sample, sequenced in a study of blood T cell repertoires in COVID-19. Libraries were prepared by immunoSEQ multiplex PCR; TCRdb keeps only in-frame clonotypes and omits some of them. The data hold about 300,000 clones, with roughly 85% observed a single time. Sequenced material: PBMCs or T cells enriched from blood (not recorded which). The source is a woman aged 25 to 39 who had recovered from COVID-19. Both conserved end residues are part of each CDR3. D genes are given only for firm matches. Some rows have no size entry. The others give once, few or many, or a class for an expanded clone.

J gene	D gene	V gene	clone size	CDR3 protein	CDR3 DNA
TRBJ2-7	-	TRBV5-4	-	CASSASGIGPGEQYF	TGTGCCAGCAGCGCCTCCGGGATAGGGCCCGGCGAGCAGTACTTC
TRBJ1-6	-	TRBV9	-	CASSVGEPEAPLHF	TGTGCCAGCAGCGTGGGTGAACCGGAGGCACCCCTCCACTTT
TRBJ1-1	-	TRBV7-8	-	CASSMGQNTEAFF	TGTGCCAGCAGCATGGGACAGAACACTGAAGCTTTCTTT
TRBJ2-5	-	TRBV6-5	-	CASSYSEIQKETQYF	TGTGCCAGCAGTTACTCGGAGATTCAGAAAGAGACCCAGTACTTC
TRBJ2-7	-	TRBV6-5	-	CASRYPGEQYF	TGTGCCAGCAGGTATCCCGGCGAGCAGTACTTC
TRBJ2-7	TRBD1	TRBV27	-	CASSTRQGANYEQYF	TGTGCCAGCAGTACACGACAGGGCGCTAACTACGAGCAGTACTTC
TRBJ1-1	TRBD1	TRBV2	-	CASRGQGAGSTEAFF	TGTGCCAGCAGGGGACAGGGGGCAGGGAGCACTGAAGCTTTCTTT
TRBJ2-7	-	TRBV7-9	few	CASSLVGSGSYEQYF	TGTGCCAGCAGCTTAGTAGGGAGTGGATCCTACGAGCAGTACTTC
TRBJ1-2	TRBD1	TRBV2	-	CASSEGQGAGYTF	TGTGCCAGCAGTGAGGGACAGGGGGCGGGCTACACCTTC
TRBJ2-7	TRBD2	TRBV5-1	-	CASSLVAGGPIYEQYF	TGCGCCAGCAGCTTGGTGGCGGGGGGTCCGATCTACGAGCAGTACTTC
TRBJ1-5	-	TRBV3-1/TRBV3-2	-	CASARGGNQPQHF	TGTGCCAGCGCCCGGGGGGGGAATCAGCCCCAGCATTTT
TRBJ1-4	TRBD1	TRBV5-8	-	CASSSRPRGYNEKLFF	TGTGCCAGCAGCTCCAGGCCCAGGGGGTATAATGAAAAACTGTTTTTT
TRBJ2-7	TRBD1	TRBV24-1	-	CATSDPGQGNEQYF	TGTGCCACCAGTGATCCGGGACAGGGGAACGAGCAGTACTTC
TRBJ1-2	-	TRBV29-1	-	CSVSSGGRGYTF	TGCAGCGTGTCGTCCGGCGGAAGGGGCTACACCTTC
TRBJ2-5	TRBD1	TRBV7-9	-	CASSFEGQRQETQYF	TGTGCCAGCAGCTTCGAGGGACAGCGGCAGGAGACCCAGTACTTC
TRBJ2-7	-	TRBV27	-	CASSVTGRPYEQYF	TGTGCCAGCAGTGTGACAGGGAGGCCCTACGAGCAGTACTTC